Listed below are T cell receptor beta chains from one sample, sequenced in a study of shared clonotypes between healthy human individuals. Measured with immunoSEQ multiplex PCR; TCRdb has only the in-frame clones, and not every one. This sample yields some 2,400,000 clones, of which about 94% are seen a single time; 0.1% to 0.15% belongs to the top ten. The specimen sequenced was naive CD4+ T cells sorted from blood. These TCRs come from a man between 18 and 35 years old in good health. The CDR3 runs from the conserved cysteine through the conserved F or W. A D gene is named only where the DNA matches it firmly. Expanded clones are given a class, and other clones once, few, many or no size at all.

j_call | v_call | clone_size | d_call | cdr3_nt | cdr3_aa
TRBJ2-7 | TRBV7-9 | . | TRBD2 | TGTGCCAGCAGCTTAGCGCGGGGGTTAAATAAAAGCTCCTACGAGCAGTACTTC | CASSLARGLNKSSYEQYF
TRBJ2-3 | TRBV30 | . | . | TGTGCCTGGAATGGAGGGCCAGATACGCAGTATTTT | CAWNGGPDTQYF
TRBJ2-1 | TRBV4-2 | . | . | TGTGCCAGCAGCCAATCAGGGGGGGAACTCCTTTACAATGAGCAGTTCTTC | CASSQSGGELLYNEQFF
TRBJ2-5 | TRBV6-6 | . | . | TGTGCCAGCAGTTTATCAGGGCGGAAAGAAGAGACCCAGTACTTC | CASSLSGRKEETQYF
TRBJ1-2 | TRBV6-5 | . | . | TGTGCCAGCAGGACTTTAACTGGCTACACCTTC | CASRTLTGYTF
TRBJ2-5 | TRBV30 | . | TRBD1 | TGTGCTGTGTACCATAAGGACAGGGGGCATGAGACCCAGTACTTC | CAVYHKDRGHETQYF
TRBJ2-2 | TRBV5-4 | . | . | TGTGCCAGCAGCTTGGGGATCACCGGGGAGCTGTTTTTT | CASSLGITGELFF
TRBJ2-5 | TRBV25-1 | . | . | TGTGCCAGCAGTCCTACGGGGGGCGAGACCCAGTACTTC | CASSPTGGETQYF
TRBJ2-7 | TRBV2 | once | . | TGTGCCAGCAGAACAGGGATCGACGAGCAGTACTTC | CASRTGIDEQYF
TRBJ1-2 | TRBV2 | . | . | TGTGCCAGCAGTTTAACATTGACCTATGGCTACACCTTC | CASSLTLTYGYTF
TRBJ2-4 | TRBV5-1 | . | . | TGCGCCAGCAGCTTGGTGGGATTGGCTAGCATTCAGTACTTC | CASSLVGLASIQYF